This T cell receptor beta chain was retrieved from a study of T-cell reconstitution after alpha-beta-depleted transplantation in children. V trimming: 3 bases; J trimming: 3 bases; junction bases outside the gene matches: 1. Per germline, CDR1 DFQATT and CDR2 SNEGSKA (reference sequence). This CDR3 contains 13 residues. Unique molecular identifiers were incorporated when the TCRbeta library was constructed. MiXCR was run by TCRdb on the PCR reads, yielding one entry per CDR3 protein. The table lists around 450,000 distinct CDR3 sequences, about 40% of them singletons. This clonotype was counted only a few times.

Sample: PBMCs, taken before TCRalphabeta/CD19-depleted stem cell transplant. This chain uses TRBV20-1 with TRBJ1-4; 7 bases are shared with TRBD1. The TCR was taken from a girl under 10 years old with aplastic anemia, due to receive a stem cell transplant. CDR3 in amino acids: CSASQGANEKLFF. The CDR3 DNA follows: TGCAGTGCTAGCCAGGGGGCTAATGAAAAACTGTTTTTT.